Below are 31 T cell receptor beta chains sequenced from a single sample in a study of T cell clones after liver transplantation. The table came from immunoSEQ multiplex PCR; TCRdb's copy has only in-frame clones and leaves some out. The table records 90,000 to 120,000 clones, around 83% of them present only once. The specimen was CD4+ T cells from blood, collected before liver transplant. The receptor source for this set is a human donor who received a liver transplant.

The rearrangement uses TRBV7-2 and TRBJ1-3; 9 bases line up with TRBD1. V lost 5 bases, J lost 5 bases, and 4 bases stayed unmatched. Per the germline V gene, CDR1 is SGHTA and CDR2 is FQGNSA. There are 14 residues in the CDR3. The CDR3 nucleotides read TGTGCCAGCAGCCATGGGACAGGGAGAAACACCATATATTTT. It translates to CASSHGTGRNTIYF.

The chain links TRBV10-2 to TRBJ2-3; unclear D gene. The CDR3 is made up of 15 amino acids. Germline V gene sequence: CDR1 WSHSY, CDR2 SAAADI. Trimming stripped 7 bases from V and 2 bases from J, with 16 bases between. CDR3 residues: CASKLAQPSTDTQYF. CDR3 DNA sequence: TGCGCCAGCAAATTGGCCCAACCCTCCACAGATACGCAGTATTTT.

The rearrangement uses TRBV6-5 and TRBJ1-1, with no clear D. Germline-derived CDR1 and CDR2 are MNHEY and SVGAGI. This CDR3 spans 13 amino acids. V was cut by 6 bases and J by 0 bases, with 8 bases left in between. CDR3: CASSKHMNTEAFF. Written as DNA, the CDR3 is TGTGCCAGCAGCAAGCATATGAACACTGAAGCTTTCTTT.

The gene calls are TRBV21-1 and TRBJ2-7; TRBD2, the table's D call, was not compared with the DNA. TRBV21-1 is a listed pseudogene. This CDR3 contains 17 residues. The CDR3 DNA follows: TGTGCCAGCAGCAAAGGAAACAACAAAGGAGTCCTTTCCGAGCAGTACTTC. Translated: CASSKGNNKGVLSEQYF.

V usage is TRBV2 and J usage is TRBJ1-4; D gene uncertain. Germline CDR1 SNHLY, CDR2 FYNNEI. Trimming cost V 2 bases and J 7 bases, with 11 bases left between them. This CDR3 contains 14 residues. The CDR3: CASSESVGGEKLFF. CDR3 bases: TGTGCCAGCAGTGAATCCGTTGGCGGTGAAAAACTGTTTTTT.

This chain uses TRBV10-1 with TRBJ1-1, with 12 bases identical to TRBD1. J lost 4 bases, V lost 9 bases, and 12 bases had no gene match. The CDR3 length is 16 residues. Per the germline V gene, CDR1 is WNHNN and CDR2 is SYGVQD (reference sequence). The CDR3 region has the DNA TGCGCCAGGGTGTCCGGGACAGGGGGCGCGTGCACTGAAGCTTTCTTT. Translating gives CARVSGTGGACTEAFF.

The V and J genes are TRBV18 and TRBJ2-5; 10 nucleotides align to TRBD1. CDR1 is KGHSH and CDR2 is LQKENI in the germline V gene. The V and J ends lost 3 bases and 6 bases, in that order; junction bases with no gene match: 7. CDR3 length equals 15 residues. This CDR3 is CASSPGTGVGKTQYF. In DNA, the CDR3 is TGTGCCAGCTCACCCGGGACAGGGGTGGGTAAGACCCAGTACTTC.

The chain recombines TRBV6-6 with TRBJ1-6; D unresolved. Germline CDR1 is MNHNY and CDR2 is SVGAGI (reference sequence). V lost 6 bases, J lost 8 bases, and 8 bases lay in between. This CDR3 has 12 amino acids. CDR3 in amino acids: CASRGPHSPLHF. CDR3 sequence (DNA): TGTGCCAGCAGAGGCCCCCATTCACCCCTCCACTTT.

V gene TRBV6-4 combines with J gene TRBJ2-3; TRBD1 matches 7 bases. The V segment lost 4 bases and the J segment 4 bases; nucleotides outside the gene matches: 8. Germline loops: CDR1 MRHNA, CDR2 SNTAGT. This CDR3 is built from 15 residues. CDR3 amino acids: CASSAQGLLADTQYF. The CDR3 nucleotides are TGTGCCAGCAGTGCACAGGGGTTGTTGGCAGATACGCAGTATTTT.

For the CDR3, the DNA is TGTGCCAGCAGCTTAGCGTCGACCGGGGAGCAGTTCTTC. Amino acid sequence: CASSLASTGEQFF. The chain has TRBV7-9 and TRBJ2-1; D remains unclear. Germline V gene lookup returns CDR1 SEHNR and CDR2 FQNEAQ (reference sequence). The CDR3 extends over 13 amino acids. With 0 bases removed from V and 10 bases from J, the gap between germline ends came to 10 bases.

This clone was counted once. This chain links TRBV27 with TRBJ1-2; 9 bases are shared with TRBD1. The germline V gene encodes CDR1 MNHEY and CDR2 SMNVEV (reference sequence). V was clipped by 6 bases and J by 5 bases; unmatched bases: 7. CDR3 length equals 14 residues. Here the CDR3 DNA reads TGTGCCAGCAGCTACGGACAGGGGATATATGGCTACACCTTC. Protein sequence: CASSYGQGIYGYTF.

J is TRBJ2-1 and V is TRBV20-1; D is uncertain. V dropped 6 bases and J dropped 6 bases, with 6 bases sitting between them. The CDR3 loop spans 10 amino acids. Per germline, CDR1 DFQATT and CDR2 SNEGSKA (reference sequence). The CDR3 coding sequence is TGCAGTGCAGACGCCAATGAGCAGTTCTTC. It is translated as CSADANEQFF.

The V call is TRBV6-5, the J call TRBJ1-3; D gene unclear. CDR3 length equals 14 residues. CDR1 is MNHEY, CDR2 SVGAGI, per germline. Trimming shortened V by 9 bases and J by 0 bases, and 12 bases separated the two germline ends. The CDR3 is CASTRRSSGNTIYF. Here the CDR3 DNA reads TGTGCCAGTACTCGGCGGAGCTCTGGAAACACCATATATTTT.

The CDR3 is CASNSGGASSYGYTF. The CDR3, as DNA: TGCGCCAGCAACTCAGGGGGCGCGAGTTCTTATGGCTACACCTTC. The chain combines TRBV5-1 with TRBJ1-2, with 8 bases fitting TRBD1. J gave up 5 bases and V 6 bases, and 12 bases lay outside the gene matches. Germline values: CDR1 SGHRS, CDR2 YFSETQ. This CDR3 region has 15 residues.

This clone was detected once. The gene calls are TRBV27 and TRBJ2-7, with 9 bases that match TRBD2. Trimming at V came to 5 bases and at J to 3 bases, leaving 2 bases not matched to a gene. The CDR3 totals 13 residues. Germline V gene lookup returns CDR1 MNHEY and CDR2 SMNVEV (reference sequence). CDR3 bases: TGTGCCAGCAGTCTAGCGGGACTCTACGAGCAGTACTTC. This encodes CASSLAGLYEQYF.

The genes are TRBV19 and TRBJ2-1; D may correspond to TRBD1 or TRBD2 (5 bases each). The V end was cut by 5 bases, the J end by 5 bases, with 10 bases between. The germline gives CDR1 LNHDA, CDR2 SQIVND (reference sequence). The CDR3 loop spans 13 amino acids. The DNA of the CDR3 is TGTGCCAGTAGTTGGGACGGGAACAATGAGCAGTTCTTC. Residues: CASSWDGNNEQFF.

The rearrangement uses TRBV30 and TRBJ2-5; D gene uncertain. The V end was cut by 4 bases, the J end by 1 base, with 13 bases between. Germline CDR1 is GTSNPN and CDR2 is SVGIG (reference sequence). The CDR3 sequence is 14 residues long. CDR3 DNA: TGTGCCTGGATTGTACATTCGGCCCAAGAGACCCAGTACTTC. Its protein is CAWIVHSAQETQYF.

This sequence joins TRBV4-3 and TRBJ1-2; the D gene is possibly TRBD1 (5 bases). The V gene's germline CDR1 is LGHNA and CDR2 YSLEER. Trimming pared 4 bases from V and 4 bases from J, leaving 10 bases between. The CDR3 length is 13 residues. The CDR3 protein is CASSRGGIYGYTF. CDR3 bases: TGCGCCAGCAGCCGCGGGGGGATCTATGGCTACACCTTC.

The rearrangement links TRBV7-7 to TRBJ2-2, with TRBD2 matching over 8 bases. Germline-derived CDR1 and CDR2 are SSHAT and FNYEAQ (reference sequence). With 3 bases clipped from V and 4 bases from J, the junction kept 7 bases outside the gene matches. This CDR3 has 16 residues. The CDR3 loop reads CASSFIAGTGTGELFF. The CDR3 bases are TGTGCCAGCAGCTTCATAGCGGGAACGGGCACCGGGGAGCTGTTTTTT. Looking up the rest from reference TRBV7-7 and TRBJ2-2 gives the full variable domain: GAGVSQSPRYKVTKRGQDVTLRCDPISSHATLYWYQQALGQGPEFLTYFNYEAQPDKSGLPSDRFSAERPEGSISTLTIQRTEQRDSAMYRCASSFIAGTGTGELFFGEGSRLTVL.

This chain links TRBV2 with TRBJ2-2; D is ambiguous. This CDR3 has 17 amino acids. V shed 11 bases and J shed 0 bases, with 22 bases lying between them. The germline V gene encodes CDR1 SNHLY and CDR2 FYNNEI. CDR3 nucleotide sequence: TGTGCCTCCGCTGGCCCCACGGCGCCTCCGAACACCGGGGAGCTGTTTTTT. It translates to CASAGPTAPPNTGELFF.

The J gene is TRBJ2-7, the V gene TRBV5-4, with 7 bases aligning to TRBD1. CDR1 and CDR2 from the germline V gene are SGHNT and YYREEE (reference sequence). The J segment lost 1 base and the V segment lost 3 bases, leaving 1 base of the junction unmatched. The CDR3 has 13 residues. In nucleotides, the CDR3 is TGTGCCAGCAGCTGGGACAGATCCTACGAGCAGTACTTC. Its translation: CASSWDRSYEQYF.

J is TRBJ2-1 and V is TRBV7-8, with TRBD2 matching 7 bases. CDR3 length: 14 amino acids. The germline V gene encodes CDR1 SGHVS and CDR2 FQNEAQ. The J segment lost 4 bases and the V segment lost 1 base, leaving 1 base of the junction unmatched. CDR3 DNA: TGTGCCAGCAGCTTAGGAGCGGGATACAATGAGCAGTTCTTC. As protein: CASSLGAGYNEQFF.

The gene calls are TRBV4-1 and TRBJ2-5, with D possibly being TRBD1 (6 bases). Deletions cut 0 bases from V and 11 bases from J, with 13 bases between. The germline V gene has CDR1 MGHRA and CDR2 YSYEKL. The CDR3 is made up of 13 amino acids. This chain's CDR3 is CASSQDPGARQYF. DNA of the CDR3: TGCGCCAGCAGCCAAGACCCAGGGGCGCGGCAGTACTTC.

With respect to this clone: The same CDR3 also results from other DNA sequences found in this sample. V gene TRBV5-1 combines with J gene TRBJ1-1, with a possible D match to TRBD1 (6 bases). The germline gives CDR1 SGHRS, CDR2 YFSETQ. The CDR3 runs 14 residues. V lost 0 bases and J 5 bases, leaving 11 bases between the germline ends. The CDR3 region has the DNA TGCGCCAGCAGCTTGGTTGTAGGGGGTACTGAAGCTTTCTTT. Translating gives CASSLVVGGTEAFF.

This chain joins TRBV10-1 and TRBJ1-6; D might be TRBD1 (5 bases). Between the trimmed V and J ends, which lost 3 bases and 5 bases, there was a span of 20 bases. The CDR3 runs to 18 residues. The germline gives CDR1 WNHNN, CDR2 SYGVQD (reference sequence). The CDR3 loop is CASSDLLRGLYHNSPLHF. The CDR3 DNA reads as TGCGCCAGCAGTGACCTACTCCGGGGCCTCTACCATAATTCACCCCTCCACTTT.

The rearrangement joins TRBV19 to TRBJ1-1; the match to TRBD1 covers 7 bases. The CDR3 contains 14 residues. V lost 5 bases to trimming and J lost 5 bases; unmatched junction nucleotides: 8. Germline assignment: CDR1 LNHDA and CDR2 SQIVND (reference sequence). The CDR3 reads CASSPPGQSTEAFF. CDR3 nucleotides: TGTGCCAGTAGTCCCCCGGGACAGTCGACTGAAGCTTTCTTT.

The rearrangement uses TRBV5-1 and TRBJ2-7; 11 nucleotides align to TRBD1. Losses at the gene ends were 4 bases for V and 0 bases for J; bases not matched to a gene: 6. The CDR3 totals 16 residues. The germline V gene has CDR1 SGHRS and CDR2 YFSETQ. The CDR3 here is CASSPGQGAISYEQYF. CDR3 bases: TGCGCCAGCAGCCCCGGACAGGGGGCCATCTCCTACGAGCAGTACTTC. Combining the CDR3 with reference TRBV5-1 and TRBJ2-7 gives the whole variable domain KAGVTQTPRYLIKTRGQQVTLSCSPISGHRSVSWYQQTPGQGLQFLFEYFSETQRNKGNFPGRFSGRQFSNSRSEMNVSTLELGDSALYLCASSPGQGAISYEQYFGPGTRLTVT.

V usage is TRBV15 and J usage is TRBJ2-5, with 11 bases identical to TRBD1. With 1 base clipped from V and 2 bases from J, the junction kept 9 bases outside the gene matches. The CDR3 length is 18 residues. Germline lookup yields CDR1 LNHNV and CDR2 YYDKDF (reference sequence). The CDR3 here is CATSRGHRGTGGQETQYF. In nucleotides, the CDR3 is TGTGCCACCAGCAGAGGACACCGGGGGACAGGGGGTCAAGAGACCCAGTACTTC.

The CDR3 DNA sequence: TGTGCCAGCAGTTACAGAGGGAGGGGCAATCAGCCCCAGCATTTT. Amino acids: CASSYRGRGNQPQHF. The chain links TRBV6-7 to TRBJ1-5; D gene unclear. TRBV6-7 is an ORF for which the function is uncertain. The V end lost 2 bases, the J end lost 2 bases, and 10 bases lay between the germline ends. This CDR3 comprises 15 residues.

This sequence joins TRBV7-8 and TRBJ2-7; 11 bases fit TRBD1. Germline V lookup: CDR1 SGHVS, CDR2 FQNEAQ. Trimming removed 4 bases from V and 2 bases from J; junction bases left unmatched: 10. The CDR3 is 17 residues long. CDR3 DNA: TGTGCCAGCAGCTACCGGGCCTTGGGACAGGGGGCCTACGAGCAGTACTTC. Residues: CASSYRALGQGAYEQYF. Drawing the rest from reference TRBV7-8 and TRBJ2-7, the complete variable domain is GAGVSQSPRYKVAKRGQDVALRCDPISGHVSLFWYQQALGQGPEFLTYFQNEAQLDKSGLPSDRFFAERPEGSVSTLKIQRTQQEDSAVYLCASSYRALGQGAYEQYFGPGTRLTVT.

V usage is TRBV5-1 and J usage is TRBJ2-3; tentative D call: TRBD1 (5 bases). Trimming cost V 7 bases and J 0 bases, with 15 bases left between them. The CDR3 is made up of 15 amino acids. CDR1 and CDR2 (germline): SGHRS, YFSETQ. The CDR3 reads CASVPGAASTDTQYF. The CDR3, as DNA: TGCGCCAGCGTCCCTGGGGCGGCTAGCACAGATACGCAGTATTTT.